Below are 30 T cell receptor beta chains sequenced from a single sample in a study of cytomegalovirus exposure and HLA in healthy donors. Data came from immunoSEQ multiplex PCR; TCRdb stores just in-frame clones and leaves some out. This sample yields 150,000 to 200,000 clones, of which around nine tenths are seen a single time; approximately 2.5% belongs to the top ten. Sequencing used PBMCs. These receptor sequences come from a young man in good health and CMV-seropositive.

J is TRBJ2-7 and V is TRBV21-1; TRBD2, the table's D call, lacks a check against the DNA. TRBV21-1 is noted as a pseudogene. The CDR3 totals 13 residues. In nucleotides, the CDR3 is TGTGCCTCCAGCGGGAGGGCGTTCTACGAGCAGTACTTC. It is translated as CASSGRAFYEQYF.

The genes are TRBV7-2 and TRBJ1-5; unclear D gene. V was cut by 4 bases and J by 6 bases, with 13 bases left in between. The CDR3 is made up of 14 amino acids. Germline V gene data show CDR1 as SGHTA and CDR2 as FQGNSA. Here the CDR3 reads CASSSGSPGQPQHF. The CDR3 nucleotides read TGTGCCAGCAGCTCGGGGTCCCCGGGTCAGCCCCAGCATTTT.

The chain is built from TRBV6-6 and TRBJ2-7, with 7 bases matching TRBD1. The CDR3 runs to 13 residues. Trimming took 5 bases from V and 2 from J; bases not matched to a gene: 3. The germline V gene has CDR1 MNHNY and CDR2 SVGAGI (reference sequence). As DNA, the CDR3 is TGTGCCAGCAGTCGACAGGGCCCCTACGAGCAGTACTTC. Amino acids: CASSRQGPYEQYF.

The chain joins TRBV4-1 to TRBJ1-2, with TRBD1 matching over 7 bases. The CDR3 sequence is 18 residues long. Looked up from germline, CDR1 is MGHRA and CDR2 is YSYEKL. The junction had 20 bases not matched to a gene; V was cut back by 3 bases and J by 7 bases. CDR3: CASSQALLGVAGGSGYTF. CDR3 DNA: TGCGCCAGCAGCCAGGCTCTCTTGGGTGTAGCAGGGGGGTCTGGCTACACCTTC.

The genes are TRBV28 and TRBJ2-7; TRBD2 agrees at 10 bases. Germline V gene sequence: CDR1 MDHEN, CDR2 SYDVKM. V was clipped by 6 bases and J by 5 bases; unmatched bases: 10. The CDR3 sequence is 15 residues long. CDR3: CASSYPRTSGDEQYF. In DNA, the CDR3 is TGTGCCAGCAGCTACCCCAGGACTAGCGGTGACGAGCAGTACTTC.

The gene calls are TRBV6-6 and TRBJ1-5, with 8 bases that match TRBD1. J lost 4 bases, V lost 7 bases, and 6 bases had no gene match. Germline CDR1 MNHNY, CDR2 SVGAGI (reference sequence). This CDR3 is built from 14 residues. The CDR3 here is CASTDRTGNQPQHF. The CDR3 nucleotides are TGTGCCAGCACCGACCGGACAGGGAATCAGCCCCAGCATTTT.

Comments on this clone: This sample includes further DNA sequences coding for the same CDR3. This chain connects TRBV5-6 to TRBJ1-1; no firm D call. Trimming removed 4 bases at V and 2 bases at J, with 6 bases between. This CDR3 is built from 12 residues. Looked up from germline, CDR1 is SGHDT and CDR2 is YYEEEE. This CDR3 reads CASSPGNTEAFF. For the CDR3, the DNA is TGTGCCAGCAGCCCGGGAAACACTGAAGCTTTCTTT.

The CDR3 region is CASSLLAGGADEQFF. In DNA form, the CDR3 reads TGTGCCAGCAGCTTACTAGCGGGAGGGGCCGATGAGCAGTTCTTC. This chain uses TRBV7-3 with TRBJ2-1; 12 bases are a match to TRBD2. Trimming took 2 bases from V and 8 from J; bases not matched to a gene: 4. The CDR3 extends over 15 amino acids. CDR1 SGHTA and CDR2 FQGTGA come from the germline V gene.

This clone appeared once. This chain uses TRBV7-2 with TRBJ2-1, with a possible D match to TRBD2 (5 bases). The V end lost 2 bases, the J end lost 9 bases, and 23 bases lay between the germline ends. CDR3 size: 17 residues. CDR1 is SGHTA, CDR2 FQGNSA, per germline. The CDR3 sequence: CASSLPGLASHLGEQFF. CDR3 bases: TGTGCCAGCAGCTTACCAGGCCTAGCCTCCCACTTGGGTGAGCAGTTCTTC.

The J gene is TRBJ2-3, the V gene TRBV7-2; 12 bases align to TRBD2. Trimming at V came to 1 base and at J to 3 bases, leaving 11 bases not matched to a gene. The CDR3 sequence is 19 residues long. Per the germline V gene, CDR1 is SGHTA and CDR2 is FQGNSA. CDR3 bases: TGTGCCAGCAGCTTAGGTCTCCTAGCGGGGGGGCCCTTTACAGATACGCAGTATTTT. Amino acids: CASSLGLLAGGPFTDTQYF.

The genes are TRBV7-2 and TRBJ2-7; 7 bases match TRBD1. Per the germline V gene, CDR1 is SGHTA and CDR2 is FQGNSA. After removal of 5 bases from V and 4 bases from J, the junction contained 5 bases not matched to a gene. This CDR3 is 13 amino acids long. In DNA form, the CDR3 reads TGTGCCAGCAGCCCCGGGACAGAGTACGAGCAGTACTTC. It codes for CASSPGTEYEQYF. Drawing the rest from reference TRBV7-2 and TRBJ2-7, the complete variable domain is GAGVSQSPSNKVTEKGKDVELRCDPISGHTALYWYRQSLGQGLEFLIYFQGNSAPDKSGLPSDRFSAERTGGSVSTLTIQRTQQEDSAVYLCASSPGTEYEQYFGPGTRLTVT.

The chain couples TRBV28 to TRBJ2-7, with D possibly TRBD1 on 6 matching bases. Between the trimmed V and J ends, which lost 5 bases and 3 bases, there was a span of 14 bases. The germline gives CDR1 MDHEN, CDR2 SYDVKM. The CDR3 has 14 residues. CDR3 protein: CASSDPGAYYEQYF. The CDR3 DNA reads TGTGCCAGCAGTGACCCAGGGGCCTACTACGAGCAGTACTTC.

The genes are TRBV11-2 and TRBJ2-1, with TRBD2 identical over 12 bases. Per germline, CDR1 SGHAT and CDR2 FQNNGV. The CDR3 has 16 residues. The V segment lost 1 base and the J segment 9 bases; nucleotides outside the gene matches: 7. The CDR3 is CASSLGGLAGGSEQFF. The DNA of the CDR3 is TGTGCCAGCAGCTTAGGAGGCCTAGCGGGGGGGAGTGAGCAGTTCTTC.

The gene calls are TRBV5-4 and TRBJ2-7; 16 bases match TRBD2. Trimming at V came to 4 bases and at J to 3 bases, leaving 10 bases not matched to a gene. From germline, CDR1 is SGHNT and CDR2 YYREEE (reference sequence). The CDR3 contains 18 residues. CDR3 region: CASSLKGLAGGPSYEQYF. DNA for the CDR3: TGTGCCAGCAGCCTAAAGGGACTAGCGGGAGGGCCCAGCTACGAGCAGTACTTC.

V and J are TRBV4-2 and TRBJ2-3, with 8 nucleotides matching TRBD1. Per germline, CDR1 LGHNA and CDR2 YNFKEQ. V was pared by 3 bases and J by 4 bases, with 9 bases of the junction left unmatched. The CDR3 spans 16 residues. The CDR3 region is CASSQNQGAGSDTQYF. The CDR3, as DNA: TGTGCCAGCAGCCAGAACCAGGGGGCTGGATCAGATACGCAGTATTTT.

The chain is built from TRBV4-1 and TRBJ2-2; TRBD1 might be the D (5 bases). Trimming stripped 4 bases from V and 4 bases from J, with 16 bases between. This CDR3 comprises 16 residues. CDR1 MGHRA and CDR2 YSYEKL come from the germline V gene. CDR3 sequence (DNA): TGCGCCAGCAGCCCCACAGTCAGGGCGAGCACCGGGGAGCTGTTTTTT. Encoded protein: CASSPTVRASTGELFF.

The chain combines TRBV9 with TRBJ2-3; no firm D call. Germline V gene lookup returns CDR1 SGDLS and CDR2 YYNGEE. This CDR3 is built from 15 residues. Trimming pared 0 bases from V and 0 bases from J, leaving 8 bases between. CDR3 bases: TGTGCCAGCAGCGTAGCTCGGGTTAGCACAGATACGCAGTATTTT. It specifies CASSVARVSTDTQYF.

This chain joins TRBV5-6 and TRBJ1-2; the D is unclear. This CDR3 comprises 14 residues. Germline lookup yields CDR1 SGHDT and CDR2 YYEEEE. Between the trimmed V and J ends, which lost 1 base and 4 bases, there was a span of 11 bases. The CDR3 loop is CASSLNLDGYGYTF. The DNA of the CDR3 is TGTGCCAGCAGCTTGAACCTAGACGGCTATGGCTACACCTTC.

The chain uses TRBV5-1 and TRBJ1-1; weak D call: TRBD1 (6 bases). V dropped 4 bases and J dropped 1 base, with 11 bases sitting between them. Germline loops: CDR1 SGHRS, CDR2 YFSETQ. The length of the CDR3 is 14 residues. The CDR3 here is CASSITGQNTEAFF. CDR3 coding DNA: TGCGCCAGCAGCATCACAGGGCAGAACACTGAAGCTTTCTTT.

The chain links TRBV11-2 to TRBJ2-1; 9 bases are shared with TRBD2. CDR1 SGHAT and CDR2 FQNNGV come from the germline V gene. V dropped 5 bases and J dropped 3; count of bases not matched to a gene: 8. The CDR3 totals 16 residues. The CDR3 is CASSIAAGGVYNEQFF. The CDR3 DNA is TGTGCCAGCAGCATCGCGGCGGGAGGGGTCTACAATGAGCAGTTCTTC.

V usage is TRBV5-4 and J usage is TRBJ2-5; a possible D gene is TRBD2 (6 bases). CDR1 and CDR2 from the germline V gene are SGHNT and YYREEE (reference sequence). The V and J ends lost 4 bases and 1 base respectively, with 8 bases between them. The CDR3 has 13 amino acids. The CDR3 DNA reads as TGTGCCAGCAGCGTCGGGAGCCAAGAGACCCAGTACTTC. This sequence encodes CASSVGSQETQYF.

This chain joins TRBV7-8 and TRBJ2-1; perhaps TRBD2 as D (6 bases). The V gene lost 2 bases and the J gene lost 9 bases, with 8 bases spanning the gap. Germline loops: CDR1 SGHVS, CDR2 FQNEAQ. The CDR3 sequence is 12 residues long. The CDR3 bases are TGTGCCAGCAGCTTACTAGCGAGTGAGCAGTTCTTC. Protein sequence: CASSLLASEQFF.

The rearrangement joins TRBV5-8 to TRBJ2-7; D may be TRBD1 (6 bases). The germline gives CDR1 SGHTS, CDR2 YDEGEE. The V end lost 4 bases, the J end lost 4 bases, and 9 bases lay between the germline ends. The CDR3 totals 12 residues. Here the CDR3 DNA reads TGTGCCAGCAGCCGTGACAGGTACGAGCAGTACTTC. It yields the protein CASSRDRYEQYF.

This chain connects TRBV9 to TRBJ2-2; no clear D gene. The ends were cut back, 7 bases at V and 6 bases at J, with 10 bases in the middle. Germline CDR1 and CDR2: SGDLS and YYNGEE. This CDR3 is built from 12 residues. The CDR3 DNA reads TGTGCCAGCGATCCAGGATCCGGGGAGCTGTTTTTT. This codes for CASDPGSGELFF.

The chain has TRBV6-5 and TRBJ1-2; 7 bases match TRBD1. The CDR3 consists of 14 residues. Germline assignment: CDR1 MNHEY and CDR2 SVGAGI. Trimming took 3 bases from V and 5 from J; bases not matched to a gene: 6. The chain's CDR3 is CASSYDRVGYGYTF. CDR3 nucleotides: TGTGCCAGCAGTTATGACAGGGTAGGATATGGCTACACCTTC.

The chain uses TRBV9 and TRBJ2-7; 15 nucleotides align to TRBD2. The CDR3 runs to 18 residues. Germline lookup yields CDR1 SGDLS and CDR2 YYNGEE. Trimming cost V 0 bases and J 0 bases; bases outside gene matches: 4. CDR3 coding DNA: TGTGCCAGCAGCGTAGGGACTAGCGGGGGGGGCTTCTCCTACGAGCAGTACTTC. This codes for CASSVGTSGGGFSYEQYF.

CDR3 protein: CASVAGTEAFF. The CDR3, as DNA: TGTGCCAGCGTGGCAGGCACTGAAGCTTTCTTT. The rearrangement uses TRBV7-9 and TRBJ1-1; the D is unclear. Germline V gene sequence: CDR1 SEHNR, CDR2 FQNEAQ (reference sequence). The ends were cut back, 8 bases at V and 4 bases at J, with 8 bases in the middle. This CDR3 comprises 11 residues. The full variable domain, completed using reference TRBV7-9 and TRBJ1-1, is DTGVSQNPRHKITKRGQNVTFRCDPISEHNRLYWYRQTLGQGPEFLTYFQNEAQLEKSRLLSDRFSAERPKGSFSTLEIQRTEQGDSAMYLCASVAGTEAFFGQGTRLTVV.

The V gene is TRBV30, the J gene TRBJ2-5, with TRBD2 matching 11 bases. Germline CDR1 GTSNPN, CDR2 SVGIG (reference sequence). This CDR3 spans 17 amino acids. Trimming cost V 1 base and J 0 bases; bases outside gene matches: 7. This CDR3 is CAWSGLAGGPYQETQYF. In DNA form, the CDR3 reads TGTGCCTGGAGTGGGCTAGCGGGGGGCCCGTACCAAGAGACCCAGTACTTC.

The J gene is TRBJ2-7, the V gene TRBV4-3, with TRBD2 matching 8 bases. Germline assignment: CDR1 LGHNA and CDR2 YSLEER. J was trimmed by 2 bases and V by 1 base; bases with no gene match: 7. The CDR3 consists of 16 residues. The CDR3 region is CASSQGIAGTTYEQYF. In nucleotides, the CDR3 is TGCGCCAGCAGCCAAGGCATAGCGGGGACTACCTACGAGCAGTACTTC.

There are a few counts of this clone. This chain links TRBV6-6 with TRBJ1-4; a possible D gene is TRBD1 (6 bases). CDR3 size: 14 residues. Germline CDR1 reads MNHNY; CDR2 reads SVGAGI (reference sequence). V lost 4 bases and J 8 bases, leaving 14 bases between the germline ends. CDR3 sequence reads: CASSSGGGVEKLFF. The CDR3 bases are TGTGCCAGCAGTTCTGGTGGGGGCGTGGAAAAACTGTTTTTT.